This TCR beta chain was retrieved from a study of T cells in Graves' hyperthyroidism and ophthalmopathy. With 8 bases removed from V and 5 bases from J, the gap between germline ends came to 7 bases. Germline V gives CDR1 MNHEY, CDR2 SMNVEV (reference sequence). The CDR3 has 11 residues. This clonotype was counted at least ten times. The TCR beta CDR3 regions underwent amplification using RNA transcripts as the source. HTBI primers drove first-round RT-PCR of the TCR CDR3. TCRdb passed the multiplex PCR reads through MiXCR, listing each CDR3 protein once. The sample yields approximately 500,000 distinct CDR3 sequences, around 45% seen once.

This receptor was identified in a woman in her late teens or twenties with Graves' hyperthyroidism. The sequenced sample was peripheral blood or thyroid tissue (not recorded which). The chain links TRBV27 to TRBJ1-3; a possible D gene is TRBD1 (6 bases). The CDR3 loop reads CASGDRNTIYF. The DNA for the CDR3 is TGTGCCAGCGGGGACAGAAACACCATATATTTT.